The 18 T cell receptor beta chains below were found in one sample sequenced in a study of response to subunit inactivated influenza vaccine. MiXCR, applied by TCRdb to the RT-PCR reads, yields one record per CDR3 protein. The table shows 500,000 to 600,000 distinct CDR3 sequences, with 14% occurring only once. This specimen consisted of PBMCs from blood, obtained less than 13 days after vaccination. Source of these receptors: a man aged 50 to 60 who received an inactivated influenza vaccine.

This clonotype turned up a few times. The gene calls are TRBV20-1 and TRBJ1-5; TRBD1 might be the D (6 bases). The germline V and J ends were trimmed by 5 bases and 5 bases, with 19 bases remaining between them. CDR3 length: 15 amino acids. CDR1 and CDR2 (germline): DFQATT, SNEGSKA (reference sequence). As DNA, the CDR3 is TGCAGTGCTGAAGACTCGGACAGAAATTATCAGCCCCAGCATTTT. Protein product: CSAEDSDRNYQPQHF.

This clonotype was counted a few times. CDR3 DNA sequence: TGTGCCAGCAGTGAAAACAGGGGCCTCAATGAAAAACTGTTTTTT. This sequence encodes CASSENRGLNEKLFF. V is TRBV6-1 and J is TRBJ1-4; 7 positions agree with TRBD1. V gave up 2 bases and J gave up 5 bases; unmatched junction bases: 5. Germline values: CDR1 MNHNS, CDR2 SASEGT. The CDR3 is made up of 15 amino acids.

This clonotype was counted a few times. This chain uses TRBV24-1 with TRBJ2-7; the match to TRBD1 covers 12 bases. This CDR3 is 16 amino acids long. Trimming took 5 bases from V and 7 from J; bases not matched to a gene: 11. Germline CDR1 and CDR2: KGHDR and SFDVKD. CDR3: CATSVDGGQGAWEQYF. CDR3 nucleotides: TGTGCCACCAGTGTCGACGGGGGACAGGGGGCGTGGGAGCAGTACTTC.

This clonotype was observed a few times. This chain links TRBV20-1 with TRBJ2-1, with D possibly matching TRBD1 (5 bases). The CDR3 totals 11 residues. From germline, CDR1 is DFQATT and CDR2 SNEGSKA (reference sequence). V was pared by 6 bases and J by 7 bases, with 10 bases between. CDR3 protein: CSAQRQNEQFF. The CDR3 DNA follows: TGCAGTGCCCAAAGACAGAATGAGCAGTTCTTC.

This clonotype was counted only a few times. The chain links TRBV20-1 to TRBJ2-7; 7 bases fit TRBD1. CDR3 length: 13 residues. The junction had 7 bases not matched to a gene; V was cut back by 5 bases and J by 3 bases. Germline lookup yields CDR1 DFQATT and CDR2 SNEGSKA (reference sequence). This CDR3 reads CSASKTGHYEQYF. CDR3 bases: TGCAGTGCTTCCAAGACAGGGCACTACGAGCAGTACTTC.

The chain employs TRBV25-1 and TRBJ2-5, with 7 bases fitting TRBD2. Germline assignment: CDR1 MGHDK and CDR2 SYGVNS. The CDR3 has 14 residues. J was trimmed by 7 bases and V by 2 bases; bases with no gene match: 7. The CDR3, as DNA: TGTGCCAGCAGTGAACGGGAGGCCCCGGGGACCCAGTACTTC. Translation: CASSEREAPGTQYF. The full variable domain, in which reference TRBV25-1 and TRBJ2-5 provide the parts outside the CDR3, is EADIYQTPRYLVIGTGKKITLECSQTMGHDKMYWYQQDPGMELHLIHYSYGVNSTEKGDLSSESTVSRIRTEHFPLTLESARPSHTSQYLCASSEREAPGTQYFGPGTRLLVL.

This clonotype was found a few times. The chain employs TRBV10-3 and TRBJ2-1; the match to TRBD2 covers 12 bases. V trimming: 3 bases; J trimming: 7 bases; junction bases outside the gene matches: 10. The CDR3 sequence is 17 residues long. Looked up from germline, CDR1 is ENHRY and CDR2 is SYGVKD. CDR3 in DNA: TGTGCCATCAGTGAACCCGGACTAGCGGGACAGGGGAATGAGCAGTTCTTC. Amino acid sequence: CAISEPGLAGQGNEQFF.

This clonotype was counted between two and nine times. The CDR3 region has the DNA TGTGCCAGCAGACTACAGGGATTTGGGAGTTGGCTCGAGACCCAGTACTTC. This gives the protein CASRLQGFGSWLETQYF. The rearrangement links TRBV6-4 to TRBJ2-5, with D possibly matching TRBD1 (6 bases). Trimming took off 6 bases at V and 5 bases at J, with 25 bases between the two ends. This CDR3 has 17 amino acids. Germline V gene lookup returns CDR1 MRHNA and CDR2 SNTAGT.

The chain recombines TRBV27 with TRBJ2-3, with D perhaps matching TRBD2 (6 bases). From germline, CDR1 is MNHEY and CDR2 SMNVEV (reference sequence). V gave up 5 bases and J gave up 2 bases, with 17 bases separating them. The CDR3 covers 16 residues. In DNA, the CDR3 is TGTGCCAGCAGTCCAACGGGGGATTGGGTCACAGATACGCAGTATTTT. Translation: CASSPTGDWVTDTQYF.

This clonotype has ten or more counts. The chain has TRBV5-1 and TRBJ2-3; D is undetermined. CDR3 length: 14 residues. The V and J ends lost 7 bases and 2 bases respectively, with 14 bases between them. Germline assignment: CDR1 SGHRS and CDR2 YFSETQ. CDR3 region: CASSLRHLTDTQYF. The CDR3 bases are TGCGCCAGCTCTCTCCGACATCTCACAGATACGCAGTATTTT.

This chain links TRBV4-3 with TRBJ2-3; no firm D call. V was cut by 2 bases and J by 4 bases, with 10 bases left in between. CDR3 length: 14 residues. Germline V gene sequence: CDR1 LGHNA, CDR2 YSLEER. The CDR3 coding sequence is TGCGCCAGCAGCCAACCTTTGTACGCAGATACGCAGTATTTT. Protein product: CASSQPLYADTQYF.

The rearrangement uses TRBV5-1 and TRBJ2-7; D tentatively reads TRBD1 or TRBD2 (6 bases each). The V and J ends lost 0 bases and 6 bases respectively, with 13 bases between them. CDR1 and CDR2 from the germline V gene are SGHRS and YFSETQ. The CDR3 is made up of 14 amino acids. The CDR3 bases are TGCGCCAGCAGCTTGGGGGGGGCCAGGGCCGAGCAGTACTTC. It yields the protein CASSLGGARAEQYF.

This clonotype was seen repeatedly, ten times or more. The chain employs TRBV20-1 and TRBJ2-4; TRBD2 matches 12 bases. The germline gives CDR1 DFQATT, CDR2 SNEGSKA (reference sequence). The CDR3 totals 15 residues. V shed 0 bases, J shed 8 bases, and the junction held 5 bases outside the gene matches. CDR3 bases: TGCAGTGCTAGAGATTTGACTAGCGGGAGTGACATTCAGTACTTC. Residues: CSARDLTSGSDIQYF.

The chain recombines TRBV7-2 with TRBJ2-1, with D possibly TRBD2 on 5 matching bases. Germline CDR1 is SGHTA and CDR2 is FQGNSA. This CDR3 is built from 16 residues. The V end lost 0 bases, the J end lost 4 bases, and 13 bases lay between the germline ends. CDR3 coding DNA: TGTGCCAGCAGCTTAGCAGGCGGGTTTAGGTACAATGAGCAGTTCTTC. It encodes CASSLAGGFRYNEQFF.

The J gene is TRBJ1-1, the V gene TRBV15; D not resolved. Germline assignment: CDR1 LNHNV and CDR2 YYDKDF (reference sequence). Deletions cut 4 bases from V and 1 base from J, with 10 bases between. CDR3 size: 14 residues. CDR3 bases: TGTGCCACCAGCACTAGACACGGGAACACTGAAGCTTTCTTT. This gives the protein CATSTRHGNTEAFF.

J is TRBJ2-7 and V is TRBV11-2; 7 nucleotides agree with TRBD2. Germline-derived CDR1 and CDR2 are SGHAT and FQNNGV. The CDR3 has 14 residues. Unmatched junction bases numbered 4, after V lost 5 bases and J lost 0 bases. CDR3 residues: CASSQLADSYEQYF. For the CDR3, the DNA is TGTGCCAGCAGCCAGCTAGCGGACTCCTACGAGCAGTACTTC.

V and J are TRBV28 and TRBJ2-7; unclear D gene. Germline V gives CDR1 MDHEN, CDR2 SYDVKM. The CDR3 spans 16 residues. V lost 6 bases and J 5 bases, leaving 23 bases between the germline ends. The CDR3 is CASRAPSTLPTHEQYF. In DNA form, the CDR3 reads TGTGCCAGCAGGGCCCCCTCCACCTTGCCCACCCACGAGCAGTACTTC.

The V gene is TRBV5-1, the J gene TRBJ1-1; 7 bases match TRBD1. V was pared by 4 bases and J by 11 bases, with 8 bases of the junction left unmatched. The CDR3 is 12 residues long. The germline V gene has CDR1 SGHRS and CDR2 YFSETQ. CDR3: CASSSLQGEAFF. CDR3 bases: TGCGCCAGCAGCAGCCTGCAGGGGGAGGCTTTCTTT.